These 24 T cell receptor beta chains originate from one sample sequenced in a study of blood T cells in healthy people across ages. Alongside a J-beta primer mix, a sample-barcoded 5' primer served in a second PCR lasting about 7 to 12 cycles. One entry per CDR3 protein, called by TCRdb with MiXCR from the 5' RACE reads. The sample shows 1.5 million to 2 million distinct CDR3 sequences, around half of them seen only once. Source material: blood. Receptors originate from a woman aged 35 to 49 in good health.

The chain is built from TRBV20-1 and TRBJ2-3, with TRBD1 as a possible D gene (5 bases). V lost 5 bases to trimming and J lost 0 bases, with 15 bases between them. Germline lookup yields CDR1 DFQATT and CDR2 SNEGSKA (reference sequence). The CDR3 is 15 residues long. The CDR3 here is CSAYQGKSSTDTQYF. CDR3 DNA: TGCAGTGCTTACCAGGGAAAGTCTAGCACAGATACGCAGTATTTT.

This rearrangement joins TRBV20-1 to TRBJ2-5; a weak D match, TRBD1 (6 bases). Germline values: CDR1 DFQATT, CDR2 SNEGSKA (reference sequence). V was cut by 1 base and J by 3 bases, with 12 bases left in between. The CDR3 covers 14 residues. CDR3 DNA: TGCAGTGCTAGAGGGGGCAGGGGTGAAGAGACCCAGTACTTC. This encodes CSARGGRGEETQYF.

This rearrangement joins TRBV10-3 to TRBJ1-2; 10 bases align to TRBD1. Trimming at V came to 3 bases and at J to 4 bases, leaving 2 bases not matched to a gene. CDR1 is ENHRY, CDR2 SYGVKD, per germline. The CDR3 has 14 amino acids. The CDR3 here is CAISDGQGGYGYTF. CDR3 DNA: TGTGCCATCAGTGACGGACAGGGGGGCTATGGCTACACCTTC.

This chain connects TRBV11-2 to TRBJ2-1; TRBD2 aligns across 10 bases. The CDR3 extends over 16 amino acids. The germline V gene has CDR1 SGHAT and CDR2 FQNNGV. V shed 0 bases and J 8 bases; nucleotides not matched to a gene: 7. CDR3 amino acids: CASSLDKAGGLYEQFF. The DNA for the CDR3 is TGTGCCAGCAGCTTAGATAAAGCGGGGGGGCTCTATGAGCAGTTCTTC.

In DNA, the CDR3 is TGTGCCAGCAGTTTAATCGGGGCCAACACCGGGGAGCTGTTTTTT. Translating gives CASSLIGANTGELFF. The chain has TRBV27 and TRBJ2-2, with D tentatively TRBD1 or TRBD2 (5 bases each). Trimming removed 2 bases at V and 2 bases at J, with 9 bases between. The CDR3 contains 15 residues. Germline assignment: CDR1 MNHEY and CDR2 SMNVEV (reference sequence).

The chain joins TRBV6-5 to TRBJ2-5; 8 bases map to TRBD1. The V segment lost 0 bases and the J segment 5 bases; nucleotides outside the gene matches: 8. Germline CDR1 MNHEY, CDR2 SVGAGI. This CDR3 has 16 amino acids. The CDR3 here is CASSYSTGEVMETQYF. The CDR3 DNA follows: TGTGCCAGCAGTTACTCGACAGGGGAGGTCATGGAGACCCAGTACTTC.

This clonotype was detected only a few times. This sequence joins TRBV12-3 or TRBV12-4 and TRBJ2-2; D ambiguous. Trimming took off 7 bases at V and 0 bases at J, with 6 bases between the two ends. The CDR3 sequence is 13 residues long. The CDR3 DNA is TGTGCCAGCACGGCTGCGAACACCGGGGAGCTGTTTTTT. Translation gives CASTAANTGELFF.

This chain joins TRBV5-6 and TRBJ2-7; TRBD1 matches 7 bases. Germline V gene lookup returns CDR1 SGHDT and CDR2 YYEEEE. The CDR3 is 15 amino acids. The trim removed 0 bases at V and 2 bases at J, leaving 5 bases unmatched. CDR3 amino acids: CASSLGGQSPYEQYF. CDR3 coding DNA: TGTGCCAGCAGCTTGGGGGGACAGAGCCCCTACGAGCAGTACTTC.

This clonotype was seen only a few times. The rearrangement joins TRBV6-2 or TRBV6-3 to TRBJ2-4; 8 positions match TRBD1. Germline CDR1 MNHEY, CDR2 SVGEGT. This CDR3 region has 15 residues. V lost 4 bases and J lost 7; bases outside the gene matches: 9. The DNA of the CDR3 is TGTGCCAGCAGTTCCCTAGACAGGGGAGCGAACATTCAGTACTTC. Translated: CASSSLDRGANIQYF.

The chain uses TRBV7-2 and TRBJ1-4; TRBD1 is a possible D gene (6 bases). The CDR3 totals 16 residues. The germline V gene has CDR1 SGHTA and CDR2 FQGNSA. V lost 4 bases to trimming and J lost 7 bases, with 19 bases between them. This CDR3 reads CASSSMGAGMGEKLFF. For the CDR3, the DNA is TGTGCCAGCAGCTCCATGGGGGCGGGAATGGGTGAAAAACTGTTTTTT.

CDR3 in DNA: TGTGCCAGCAGTCCATTAGCGGGGGGCCTTATGAGCACAGATACGCAGTATTTT. This sequence encodes CASSPLAGGLMSTDTQYF. The chain carries TRBV12-3 or TRBV12-4 and TRBJ2-3, with 10 positions matching TRBD2. V lost 5 bases, J lost 0 bases, and 11 bases stayed unmatched. The CDR3 consists of 18 residues.

This clonotype showed up just a few times. A much bigger clone sits one base away, suggesting this may be a read error. The V gene is TRBV28, the J gene TRBJ2-6, with D perhaps matching TRBD1 (6 bases). V was trimmed by 6 bases and J by 1 base, leaving 10 bases between them. Per germline, CDR1 MDHEN and CDR2 SYDVKM. The CDR3 consists of 15 residues. The CDR3 DNA sequence: TGTGCCAGCAGACCTACAGGGTCTGGGGCCAACGTCCTGACTTTC. Its translation is CASRPTGSGANVLTF.

The genes are TRBV6-5 and TRBJ2-1, with D possibly matching TRBD2 (6 bases). The CDR3 is 15 amino acids. The germline V gene encodes CDR1 MNHEY and CDR2 SVGAGI. V was clipped by 4 bases and J by 4 bases, with 14 bases between them. CDR3 sequence: CASSSDLAPYNEQFF. The CDR3 coding sequence is TGTGCCAGCAGTTCCGATCTAGCGCCTTACAATGAGCAGTTCTTC.

The chain combines TRBV6-5 with TRBJ2-5; a weak D match, TRBD2 (6 bases). The J call may be incorrect, as the DNA end agrees better with TRBJ2-7. The CDR3 sequence is 15 residues long. Germline V gene sequence: CDR1 MNHEY, CDR2 SVGAGI. The CDR3 DNA reads as TGTGCCAGCAGCCCGGGGCATGGAGGGTCCTACGAGCAGTACTTC. It is translated as CASSPGHGGSYEQYF.

This chain uses TRBV6-5 with TRBJ2-7; D perhaps matches TRBD1 (5 bases). V lost 0 bases, J lost 5 bases, and 14 bases lay in between. This CDR3 is 15 amino acids long. Germline CDR1 reads MNHEY; CDR2 reads SVGAGI. The CDR3 DNA follows: TGTGCCAGCAGTTACTCGTTCAGGGCCAAGGACGAGCAGTACTTC. This sequence encodes CASSYSFRAKDEQYF.

This clonotype was picked up one time. The chain combines TRBV27 with TRBJ1-5; D perhaps matches TRBD1 (6 bases). The CDR3 is 17 amino acids. Germline CDR1 and CDR2: MNHEY and SMNVEV (reference sequence). V lost 1 base and J lost 1, with 14 bases in between. CDR3 region: CASSLLAGAASNQPQHF. The CDR3 DNA reads TGTGCCAGCAGTTTATTGGCGGGGGCGGCCAGCAATCAGCCCCAGCATTTT.

This chain joins TRBV6-2 or TRBV6-3 and TRBJ2-1; TRBD2 agrees at 10 bases. V gave up 5 bases and J gave up 5 bases; unmatched junction bases: 15. Germline CDR1 and CDR2: MNHEY and SVGEGT. The CDR3 is made up of 18 amino acids. The CDR3 spells CASSPAPSGGLQNNEQFF. The CDR3 nucleotides read TGTGCCAGCAGTCCCGCCCCTAGCGGGGGCCTCCAGAACAATGAGCAGTTCTTC.

Here the CDR3 reads CASSYNNYFNYEQYF. The CDR3 region has the DNA TGTGCCAGCAGTTACAACAACTACTTCAACTACGAGCAGTACTTC. The chain combines TRBV6-2 or TRBV6-3 with TRBJ2-7; no clear D. The germline V gene encodes CDR1 MNHEY and CDR2 SVGEGT. V lost 2 bases and J lost 3, with 14 bases in between. The CDR3 runs 15 residues.

V and J are TRBV7-2 and TRBJ2-5, with D perhaps TRBD1 (6 bases). Trimming pared 1 base from V and 5 bases from J, leaving 14 bases between. Germline values: CDR1 SGHTA, CDR2 FQGNSA. This CDR3 comprises 15 residues. The CDR3 region has the DNA TGTGCCAGCAGCTTAGAAACAGGGTATGAGGAGACCCAGTACTTC. Its translation: CASSLETGYEETQYF.

A remark on this clonotype: A read error may produce the germline difference seen at one junction end. The chain links TRBV4-1 to TRBJ2-7; possible D gene TRBD1, 5 bases. This CDR3 has 14 residues. Germline lookup yields CDR1 MGHRA and CDR2 YSYEKL. Here the CDR3 DNA reads TGCGTCAGCAGCCAAGGACACAGTGTGGACGAGCAGTACTTC. Its translation is CVSSQGHSVDEQYF.

The chain couples TRBV5-5 to TRBJ1-2, with 7 bases that match TRBD1. V gave up 5 bases and J gave up 5 bases; unmatched junction bases: 9. CDR1 and CDR2 from the germline V gene are SGHKS and YYEKEE (reference sequence). The CDR3 length is 14 residues. The CDR3 sequence is CASRPDRASYGYTF. In DNA form, the CDR3 reads TGTGCCAGCAGACCAGACAGGGCTTCGTATGGCTACACCTTC.

This clonotype was recorded a few times. Written as DNA, the CDR3 is TGCAGTGCTAGGATAAACCAAGAGACCCAGTACTTC. Its translation is CSARINQETQYF. V usage is TRBV20-1 and J usage is TRBJ2-5; D gene uncertain. The CDR3 totals 12 residues. Germline values: CDR1 DFQATT, CDR2 SNEGSKA (reference sequence). V was cut by 3 bases and J by 0 bases, with 5 bases left in between.

The rearrangement joins TRBV6-2 or TRBV6-3 to TRBJ2-5, with a tentative D call TRBD2 (6 bases). Germline CDR1 and CDR2: MNHEY and SVGEGT. With 5 bases removed from V and 3 bases from J, the gap between germline ends came to 10 bases. The CDR3 has 13 residues. The chain's CDR3 is CASSDPGEETQYF. CDR3 nucleotides: TGTGCCAGCAGTGATCCGGGAGAAGAGACCCAGTACTTC.

The gene calls are TRBV28 and TRBJ1-4; weak D call: TRBD1 (6 bases). In germline, CDR1 is MDHEN, CDR2 SYDVKM. The CDR3 runs to 15 residues. Trimming pared 5 bases from V and 12 bases from J, leaving 22 bases between. The CDR3 sequence: CASSRVRGSGMELFF. The CDR3 bases are TGTGCCAGCAGTCGGGTTAGGGGGTCAGGGATGGAACTGTTTTTT.